The 10 T cell receptor beta chains below were found in one sample sequenced in a study of cytomegalovirus exposure and HLA in healthy donors. The PCR used 60 Vbeta and 13 Jbeta primers. Assay: immunoSEQ multiplex PCR; the TCRdb copy retains only in-frame clones and omits some. The table includes 63,000 or so clones, approximately 70% detected once. The specimen was PBMCs. The receptors originated from a man in his forties or fifties in good health and CMV-seronegative.

The chain is built from TRBV6-1 and TRBJ2-7, with TRBD2 matching 11 bases. The trim removed 11 bases at V and 2 bases at J, leaving 8 bases unmatched. In germline, CDR1 is MNHNS, CDR2 SASEGT. The CDR3 is 14 amino acids. The DNA for the CDR3 is TGTGCCCACACCGGGACTAGCGGTCCCTACGAGCAGTACTTC. Amino acid sequence: CAHTGTSGPYEQYF.

This clone was seen once. This rearrangement joins TRBV10-3 to TRBJ1-4; D may be TRBD1 (5 bases). The V end lost 2 bases, the J end lost 7 bases, and 8 bases lay between the germline ends. The CDR3 runs to 13 residues. The germline gives CDR1 ENHRY, CDR2 SYGVKD. CDR3 region: CAISEGTGEKLFF. In nucleotides, the CDR3 is TGTGCCATCAGTGAGGGAACAGGTGAAAAACTGTTTTTT.

This sequence joins TRBV9 and TRBJ2-3; maybe TRBD2 (6 bases). V was cut by 0 bases and J by 2 bases, with 22 bases left in between. CDR3 length: 19 residues. CDR1 and CDR2 (germline): SGDLS, YYNGEE. The CDR3 sequence is CASSVDPMGTGWATDTQYF. Written as DNA, the CDR3 is TGTGCCAGCAGCGTAGACCCGATGGGGACTGGGTGGGCCACAGATACGCAGTATTTT.

This clone occurred a few times. The J gene is TRBJ1-1, the V gene TRBV12-5, with 7 bases lining up with TRBD1. The V gene's germline CDR1 is LGHNT and CDR2 FRNRAP. J was trimmed by 11 bases and V by 6 bases; bases with no gene match: 9. CDR3 length equals 12 residues. CDR3 sequence: CASGTGTVFAFF. In DNA form, the CDR3 reads TGTGCTAGTGGGACGGGGACAGTTTTCGCTTTCTTT.

In DNA form, the CDR3 reads TGTGCCTGGACCCCCGGGGGGGGCAGGGCCTATGGCTACACCTTC. It yields the protein CAWTPGGGRAYGYTF. The rearrangement links TRBV30 to TRBJ1-2; possibly TRBD1 for D (6 bases). Trimming removed 4 bases at V and 4 bases at J, with 19 bases between. This CDR3 region has 15 residues. Germline CDR1 is GTSNPN and CDR2 is SVGIG (reference sequence).

The chain uses TRBV7-8 and TRBJ2-2; TRBD1 matches 7 bases. The CDR3 is made up of 15 amino acids. Germline CDR1 is SGHVS and CDR2 is FQNEAQ. V shed 3 bases and J 4 bases; nucleotides not matched to a gene: 5. The CDR3 reads CASSFDRAGTGELFF. CDR3 nucleotide sequence: TGTGCCAGCAGCTTCGACAGGGCGGGCACCGGGGAGCTGTTTTTT. The full variable domain, with the rest looked up from reference TRBV7-8 and TRBJ2-2, is GAGVSQSPRYKVAKRGQDVALRCDPISGHVSLFWYQQALGQGPEFLTYFQNEAQLDKSGLPSDRFFAERPEGSVSTLKIQRTQQEDSAVYLCASSFDRAGTGELFFGEGSRLTVL.

There are a few counts of this clone. V gene TRBV19 combines with J gene TRBJ1-1, with D perhaps TRBD1 (6 bases). The CDR3 runs to 16 residues. Germline assignment: CDR1 LNHDA and CDR2 SQIVND (reference sequence). V lost 6 bases to trimming and J lost 3 bases, with 20 bases between them. CDR3 DNA: TGTGCCAGTAGAGGGAGGGGGGGTACTGGGGACACTGAAGCTTTCTTT. Translating it yields CASRGRGGTGDTEAFF.

The J gene is TRBJ2-3, the V gene TRBV5-1; 11 bases align to TRBD2. Unmatched junction bases numbered 9, after V lost 1 base and J lost 2 bases. CDR3 length: 18 residues. The V gene's germline CDR1 is SGHRS and CDR2 YFSETQ. The CDR3 region is CASSLLAGGRVDTDTQYF. In nucleotides, the CDR3 is TGCGCCAGCAGCTTGTTAGCGGGGGGGCGGGTTGACACAGATACGCAGTATTTT.

V gene TRBV11-2 combines with J gene TRBJ2-7; TRBD1 aligns across 8 bases. The CDR3 totals 15 residues. From germline, CDR1 is SGHAT and CDR2 FQNNGV. V dropped 0 bases and J dropped 5; count of bases not matched to a gene: 6. The CDR3 DNA sequence: TGTGCCAGCAGCTTAGAGGCAGGGGGCATGAACGAGCAGTACTTC. Translating gives CASSLEAGGMNEQYF.

The chain links TRBV9 to TRBJ1-2; 7 positions match TRBD1. CDR3 length equals 13 residues. Germline CDR1 SGDLS, CDR2 YYNGEE. Trimming at V came to 0 bases and at J to 9 bases, leaving 5 bases not matched to a gene. The CDR3 sequence: CASSVARGERYTF. In DNA, the CDR3 is TGTGCCAGCAGCGTAGCCAGGGGGGAACGCTACACCTTC. The whole variable domain, filled in from reference TRBV9 and TRBJ1-2, reads DSGVTQTPKHLITATGQRVTLRCSPRSGDLSVYWYQQSLDQGLQFLIQYYNGEERAKGNILERFSAQQFPDLHSELNLSSLELGDSALYFCASSVARGERYTFGSGTRLTVV.